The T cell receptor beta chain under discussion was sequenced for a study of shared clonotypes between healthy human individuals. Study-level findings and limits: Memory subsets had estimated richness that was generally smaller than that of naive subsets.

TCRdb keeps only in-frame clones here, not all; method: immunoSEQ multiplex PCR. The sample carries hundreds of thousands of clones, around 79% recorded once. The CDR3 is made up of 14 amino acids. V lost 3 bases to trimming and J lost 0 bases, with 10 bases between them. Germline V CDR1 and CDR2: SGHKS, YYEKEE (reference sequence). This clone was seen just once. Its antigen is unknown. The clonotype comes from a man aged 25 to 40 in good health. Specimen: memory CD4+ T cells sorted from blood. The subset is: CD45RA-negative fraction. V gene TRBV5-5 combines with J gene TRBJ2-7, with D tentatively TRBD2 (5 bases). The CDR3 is CASSSFRDSYEQYF. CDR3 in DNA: TGTGCCAGCAGCTCGTTCCGGGACTCCTACGAGCAGTACTTC.